A single sample gave rise to the 6 T cell receptor beta chains below, sequenced in a study of blood T cell repertoires in COVID-19 (dated by TCRdb to about 2020). Library preparation was by the immunoSEQ multiplex PCR assay. As stored in TCRdb, this immuneACCESS dataset retains in-frame rearrangements with V and J assigned. A fraction of the clones does not appear; measured against another copy, unresolved V genes explain less than half of the discrepancy, and the remainder lacks a known reason. The sample table shows roughly 130,000 clones, and about 84% are seen once. 12% of the sample rests with the top ten. Sequenced sample: peripheral blood. The receptors shown here come from a woman in her sixties with acute or convalescent COVID-19.

The CDR3 DNA reads as TGTGCCTGGAGTTCATCGACAGGGTACAGCACCGGGGAGCTGTTTTTT. As protein: CAWSSSTGYSTGELFF. The chain combines TRBV30 with TRBJ2-2; 7 bases are a match to TRBD1. Germline V gene data show CDR1 as GTSNPN and CDR2 as SVGIG (reference sequence). V dropped 2 bases and J dropped 4; count of bases not matched to a gene: 10. CDR3 size: 16 residues.

The CDR3 is CASSRGEPNTEAFF. The CDR3 nucleotides are TGTGCCAGCAGCCGCGGGGAGCCTAACACTGAAGCTTTCTTT. V usage is TRBV3-1 (or the pseudogene TRBV3-2) and J usage is TRBJ1-1, with no clear D. V lost 4 bases to trimming and J lost 2 bases, with 11 bases between them. The germline V gene has CDR1 LGHDT and CDR2 YNNKEL (reference sequence). CDR3 length equals 14 residues.

The chain has TRBV4-2 and TRBJ2-3, with D uncertain. The CDR3 consists of 16 residues. Germline V gene sequence: CDR1 LGHNA, CDR2 YNFKEQ. Trimming cost V 4 bases and J 2 bases, with 16 bases left between them. The CDR3 spells CASSLSFPVITDTQYF. DNA of the CDR3: TGTGCCAGCAGCCTATCTTTTCCGGTAATCACAGATACGCAGTATTTT.

CDR3 region: CASSSRAPYEQYF. In nucleotides, the CDR3 is TGTGCCAGCAGCTCGCGGGCTCCCTACGAGCAGTACTTC. The chain uses TRBV5-4 and TRBJ2-7; D may be TRBD2 (5 bases). Germline CDR1 SGHNT, CDR2 YYREEE (reference sequence). The CDR3 runs to 13 residues. V lost 3 bases to trimming and J lost 2 bases, with 9 bases between them.

This sequence joins TRBV9 and TRBJ2-1; 7 nucleotides agree with TRBD1. Germline V gene data show CDR1 as SGDLS and CDR2 as YYNGEE. Unmatched junction bases numbered 8, after V lost 1 base and J lost 4 bases. The CDR3 runs to 16 residues. The CDR3 loop reads CASSVRQGRDYNEQFF. DNA for the CDR3: TGTGCCAGCAGCGTAAGACAGGGTAGGGATTACAATGAGCAGTTCTTC.

The J gene is TRBJ1-2, the V gene TRBV29-1; TRBD1 is a possible D gene (6 bases). Trimming stripped 7 bases from V and 2 bases from J, with 20 bases between. Germline CDR1 and CDR2: SQVTM and ANQGSEA. This CDR3 is 15 amino acids long. CDR3: CSAPTGQMLNYGYTF. The CDR3 nucleotides are TGCAGCGCCCCTACTGGACAGATGCTAAACTATGGCTACACCTTC.